This T cell receptor (beta chain) was retrieved from a study of blood T cells in healthy people across ages (dated by TCRdb to 2013 to 2016). At the level of the whole study: Template switching captured roughly one uniquely barcoded TCR beta cDNA molecule per two T cells in model experiments. The study measured age-related changes in TCR beta repertoire diversity using deep sequencing normalized with unique cDNA molecular identifiers. The donors were divided into four age groups: young (average roughly 17 years), middle-aged (around 41), aged (about 60) and long-lived (roughly 88). Donors of different ages were randomly distributed across sequencing lanes to avoid experimental bias. For two donors (one aged 18 to 29 and one aged 80 or older), the study analyzed two additional independent replicas of 1 million unique cDNA reads from the same blood draw.

The paper's findings and limits, for the study overall: Because the CMV infection status of the donors was unknown, age-related changes in expanded clonotypes may potentially have been confounded. Because profiling used bulk unsorted PBMCs, naive and antigen-experienced compartments could not be compared conclusively. Estimates of total diversity based on one million sequenced T cells were regarded as lower bounds and as underestimates. As age increased, observed TCR beta diversity per million T cells dropped in a roughly linear way, and a significant reduction was already evident by age around 41. The percentage of naive T cells measured by flow cytometry correlated strongly with observed TCR beta diversity. Compared with the aged group, the long-lived group had more naive CD4+ T cells, fewer expanded clones and increased TCR diversity, suggesting age selection.

Spanning cysteine to phenylalanine, the CDR3 consists of 14 amino acids. Left in the record is the CDR3 DNA by itself, 42 bases read in frame from the first base. For CDR1 and CDR2, the germline V gene (reference sequence) lists LGHDT and YNNKEL. Trimming takes 1 base from V and 2 bases from J, and the germline ends sit 8 bases apart. Systemically healthy Caucasian individuals from Russia, roughly 40 in total and aged roughly 6 to 95 years, were included as donors. Each donor gave ten milliliters of peripheral blood, collected into EDTA-treated Vacutainer tubes. Ficoll-Paque density-gradient centrifugation was used to isolate PBMCs, with at least 7 million obtained per sample. Total RNA, at least 5 micrograms per sample, was extracted from PBMCs with Trizol reagent. For every donor, an aliquot of PBMCs went through flow cytometry to measure the percentages of naive CD45RAhigh/CD27high T cells. This clonotype was seen more than once but under ten times. Its antigen has not been determined. The sample holds no much larger clone one base away, and base qualities are not on file.

Libraries were built with 5' RACE. Reads for this sample came from an Illumina HiSeq 2500. A second PCR of roughly 7 to 11 cycles was performed with a sample-barcoded 5' primer and a J-beta primer mix. A template-switch 5' adaptor carrying 12 random nucleotides introduced a unique molecular identifier onto each TCR beta cDNA molecule. Each sample yielded at least 2.5 million CDR3-containing paired-end reads. First-strand cDNA was synthesized from all RNA with the Mint cDNA synthesis kit, primed by a TRBC-specific oligonucleotide. Following uracil-DNA glycosylase treatment, all cDNA underwent a first 18-cycle PCR with the universal primers M1SS and BC2_uni_R. The study's processing was this. Normalization of each sample was performed by random selection of 1 million high-quality reads, each carrying a distinct molecular identifier. Instead of being binned into consensus sequences, reads that shared molecular identifiers were thrown out. CDR3 identification, clonotype clustering and error correction used MiTCR with a Q25 quality threshold and the strictest error-elimination algorithm. A nonparametric unseen species model with Euler transformation was used to estimate a lower bound on total TCR beta diversity. TCRdb applied fastp at Q25 and MiXCR to the public reads, then kept only in-frame beta chains. All rows with the same CDR3 protein become a single entry with the most common DNA and genes. TCRdb, not the authors, supplied the V and J calls. The sample table contains around 850,000 distinct CDR3 sequences; only one count was recorded for 35% to 40% of them. The ten top clones hold roughly 13% of the sample.

Input material: blood. The V and J genes are TRBV3-1 and TRBJ1-1, with TRBD1 perhaps the D gene, on 6 matching bases. The TCR originated in a man younger than 30 in good health. CDR3 reads: CASSQGGANTEAFF. The DNA sequence reads TGTGCCAGCAGCCAAGGGGGGGCCAACACTGAAGCTTTCTTT. When the CDR3 is completed using the reference TRBV3-1 and TRBJ1-1 genes on either side, the full variable domain is DTAVSQTPKYLVTQMGNDKSIKCEQNLGHDTMYWYKQDSKKFLKIMFSYNNKELIINETVPNRFSPKSPDKAHLNLHINSLELGDSAVYFCASSQGGANTEAFFGQGTRLTVV.